This entry lists 28 T cell receptor beta chains sequenced from one sample in a study of CD8 T cells in Susac syndrome. After extraction with the RNeasy kit, about 0.5 to 1 ug of the RNA was reverse transcribed using random hexamers. TCRdb processed the immunoSEQ multiplex PCR reads anew with MiXCR; each CDR3 protein has one entry. The sample includes 200,000 to 300,000 distinct CDR3 sequences, roughly 95% of them seen just once. Sequencing was carried out using CD4+ T cells from PBMCs. Receptor source: a human donor with Susac syndrome.

The chain uses TRBV11-2 and TRBJ2-4; 7 bases map to TRBD2. Germline V gene data show CDR1 as SGHAT and CDR2 as FQNNGV. The V segment lost 5 bases and the J segment 6 bases; nucleotides outside the gene matches: 10. The CDR3 is 15 amino acids. The CDR3 loop is CASSPRTSSLNIQYF. The CDR3 DNA is TGTGCCAGCAGCCCCAGGACTAGTTCCCTAAACATTCAGTACTTC.

J is TRBJ1-1 and V is TRBV20-1; no firm D call. Germline-derived CDR1 and CDR2 are DFQATT and SNEGSKA (reference sequence). This CDR3 has 12 amino acids. The CDR3 loop is CIGMTGNTEAFF. DNA of the CDR3: TGCATTGGGATGACGGGTAACACTGAAGCTTTCTTT.

V usage is TRBV5-6 and J usage is TRBJ1-4, with 7 nucleotides matching TRBD1. V gave up 1 base and J gave up 4 bases; unmatched junction bases: 4. The length of the CDR3 is 15 residues. The germline V gene encodes CDR1 SGHDT and CDR2 YYEEEE. The CDR3 region has the DNA TGTGCCAGCAGCTTGATCCGGGACAGTAATGAAAAACTGTTTTTT. Protein product: CASSLIRDSNEKLFF.

The gene calls are TRBV7-9 and TRBJ2-1, with D unclear. Germline lookup yields CDR1 SEHNR and CDR2 FQNEAQ (reference sequence). V lost 5 bases and J lost 3, with 14 bases in between. This CDR3 has 15 residues. In DNA, the CDR3 is TGTGCCAGCAGCCCTTACCGGCTAGACTACAATGAGCAGTTCTTC. It is translated as CASSPYRLDYNEQFF.

The chain uses TRBV29-1 and TRBJ2-5; D is ambiguous. Germline-derived CDR1 and CDR2 are SQVTM and ANQGSEA. The CDR3 totals 15 residues. V was cut by 7 bases and J by 2 bases, with 20 bases left in between. This chain's CDR3 is CSGDAKGWGQETQYF. In nucleotides, the CDR3 is TGCAGCGGTGACGCCAAGGGTTGGGGACAAGAGACCCAGTACTTC.

The chain links TRBV15 to TRBJ1-1; D not certain. With 2 bases removed from V and 0 bases from J, the gap between germline ends came to 16 bases. The CDR3 extends over 17 amino acids. CDR1 and CDR2 from the germline V gene are LNHNV and YYDKDF (reference sequence). CDR3 in amino acids: CATSRSGYGTMNTEAFF. The CDR3 region has the DNA TGTGCCACCAGCAGATCGGGGTATGGTACCATGAACACTGAAGCTTTCTTT.

The V and J genes are TRBV11-2 and TRBJ2-7; D perhaps matches TRBD1 (5 bases). This CDR3 is built from 13 residues. The V and J ends lost 0 bases and 7 bases respectively, with 10 bases between them. Germline CDR1 SGHAT, CDR2 FQNNGV. For the CDR3, the DNA is TGTGCCAGCAGCTTAGATTGGGGCAGGGAGCAGTACTTC. It codes for CASSLDWGREQYF.

The V gene is TRBV9, the J gene TRBJ1-2, with 12 positions matching TRBD1. Germline CDR1 and CDR2: SGDLS and YYNGEE. The V gene end was trimmed by 4 bases and the J gene end by 6 bases; junction bases not matched to a gene: 10. CDR3 length equals 16 residues. The CDR3 DNA reads as TGTGCCAGCAGCTTCTCCGGGACAGGGGGCTTGAATGGCTACACCTTC. As protein: CASSFSGTGGLNGYTF.

The V call is TRBV24-1, the J call TRBJ1-3; a possible D gene is TRBD1 (5 bases). V was clipped by 8 bases and J by 2 bases, with 12 bases between them. This CDR3 has 14 amino acids. Germline CDR1 reads KGHDR; CDR2 reads SFDVKD. CDR3 DNA sequence: TGTGCCACCACAGACAGTGAGCCTGGAAACACCATATATTTT. It encodes CATTDSEPGNTIYF.

The CDR3 nucleotides read TGTGCCAGCAGCTTGCGGGGCAGCATGACTGAAGCTTTCTTT. It specifies CASSLRGSMTEAFF. The rearrangement uses TRBV11-3 and TRBJ1-1; weak D call: TRBD1 (5 bases). There are 14 residues in the CDR3. V was trimmed by 3 bases and J by 5 bases, leaving 13 bases between them. CDR1 is SGHNT, CDR2 YENEEA, per germline.

V usage is TRBV29-1 and J usage is TRBJ2-7; 10 positions agree with TRBD1. The CDR3 totals 14 residues. Germline V gene lookup returns CDR1 SQVTM and CDR2 ANQGSEA. V was clipped by 4 bases and J by 4 bases; unmatched bases: 7. Here the CDR3 DNA reads TGCAGCGTTGGGAGGGACAGGGGAATTTACGAGCAGTACTTC. This sequence encodes CSVGRDRGIYEQYF.

The chain has TRBV7-9 and TRBJ1-1, with D uncertain. Germline-derived CDR1 and CDR2 are SEHNR and FQNEAQ (reference sequence). CDR3 size: 13 residues. Between the trimmed V and J ends, which lost 6 bases and 4 bases, there was a span of 12 bases. CDR3 bases: TGTGCCAGCAGAGGAGCGTCCGGCACTGAAGCTTTCTTT. Translation gives CASRGASGTEAFF. Using reference TRBV7-9 and TRBJ1-1 for the parts outside the CDR3, the full variable domain is DTGVSQNPRHKITKRGQNVTFRCDPISEHNRLYWYRQTLGQGPEFLTYFQNEAQLEKSRLLSDRFSAERPKGSFSTLEIQRTEQGDSAMYLCASRGASGTEAFFGQGTRLTVV.

This chain connects TRBV7-9 to TRBJ2-1; possible D gene TRBD2, 7 bases. V was trimmed by 5 bases and J by 6 bases, leaving 11 bases between them. Germline V gene lookup returns CDR1 SEHNR and CDR2 FQNEAQ (reference sequence). The CDR3 runs to 13 residues. CDR3 nucleotides: TGTGCCAGCAGCCTAGGGGGGGGCAATGAGCAGTTCTTC. It codes for CASSLGGGNEQFF.

This clonotype was seen once. This rearrangement joins TRBV30 to TRBJ2-5; the match to TRBD1 covers 9 bases. There are 13 residues in the CDR3. Germline V gene lookup returns CDR1 GTSNPN and CDR2 SVGIG (reference sequence). V trimming: 2 bases; J trimming: 4 bases; junction bases outside the gene matches: 2. As DNA, the CDR3 is TGTGCCTGGAGTCTGGGACAGGGAGAGACCCAGTACTTC. Encoded protein: CAWSLGQGETQYF.

The chain has TRBV29-1 and TRBJ2-3; TRBD1 is a possible D gene (7 bases). Trimming cost V 4 bases and J 2 bases, with 10 bases left between them. Germline CDR1 reads SQVTM; CDR2 reads ANQGSEA. This CDR3 contains 13 residues. CDR3: CSVGGTVTDTQYF. CDR3 DNA sequence: TGCAGCGTTGGCGGGACAGTCACAGATACGCAGTATTTT.

This chain uses TRBV9 with TRBJ1-3; no clear D gene. Germline CDR1 is SGDLS and CDR2 is YYNGEE. There are 15 residues in the CDR3. The V and J ends lost 0 bases and 0 bases respectively, with 7 bases between them. CDR3: CASSVEPASGNTIYF. The CDR3 region has the DNA TGTGCCAGCAGCGTAGAGCCGGCCTCTGGAAACACCATATATTTT. Combining the CDR3 with reference TRBV9 and TRBJ1-3 gives the whole variable domain DSGVTQTPKHLITATGQRVTLRCSPRSGDLSVYWYQQSLDQGLQFLIQYYNGEERAKGNILERFSAQQFPDLHSELNLSSLELGDSALYFCASSVEPASGNTIYFGEGSWLTVV.

The V call is TRBV20-1, the J call TRBJ2-7; D uncertain. CDR1 and CDR2 from the germline V gene are DFQATT and SNEGSKA (reference sequence). The CDR3 runs to 12 residues. Trimming removed 1 base from V and 2 bases from J, with 6 bases in between. CDR3 nucleotides: TGCAGTGCTAGAGGGCAGACCTACGAGCAGTACTTC. Translated: CSARGQTYEQYF.

V and J are TRBV7-9 and TRBJ2-2; D uncertain. The CDR3 is 13 residues long. The germline V gene encodes CDR1 SEHNR and CDR2 FQNEAQ (reference sequence). V was pared by 4 bases and J by 3 bases, with 6 bases between. CDR3 in amino acids: CASSSTYTGELFF. CDR3 coding DNA: TGTGCCAGCAGCTCAACATACACCGGGGAGCTGTTTTTT.

The chain recombines TRBV7-8 with TRBJ1-5; maybe TRBD1 (5 bases). Per the germline V gene, CDR1 is SGHVS and CDR2 is FQNEAQ. This CDR3 region has 14 residues. Trimming took off 7 bases at V and 1 base at J, with 11 bases between the two ends. CDR3 coding DNA: TGTGCCAGCACCGTTGACAGAAGCAATCAGCCCCAGCATTTT. It specifies CASTVDRSNQPQHF. Variable domain in full (rest from reference TRBV7-8 and TRBJ1-5): GAGVSQSPRYKVAKRGQDVALRCDPISGHVSLFWYQQALGQGPEFLTYFQNEAQLDKSGLPSDRFFAERPEGSVSTLKIQRTQQEDSAVYLCASTVDRSNQPQHFGDGTRLSIL.

The genes are TRBV6-1 and TRBJ2-1; 7 nucleotides agree with TRBD2. The J segment lost 4 bases and the V segment lost 6 bases, leaving 12 bases of the junction unmatched. Germline V CDR1 and CDR2: MNHNS, SASEGT. CDR3 length: 16 amino acids. The CDR3: CASRSTSRYRYNEQFF. Here the CDR3 DNA reads TGTGCCAGCAGGTCGACTAGCCGATACCGGTACAATGAGCAGTTCTTC.

This sequence joins TRBV29-1 and TRBJ2-1; the match to TRBD2 covers 11 bases. Germline CDR1 SQVTM, CDR2 ANQGSEA. CDR3 length: 14 amino acids. The V segment lost 7 bases and the J segment 7 bases; nucleotides outside the gene matches: 9. CDR3 sequence (DNA): TGCAGCGCTCAAAGGACTAGCGGGCTGAATGAGCAGTTCTTC. Translating it yields CSAQRTSGLNEQFF.

V is TRBV3-1 and J is TRBJ2-1, with D hard to call. The CDR3 contains 13 residues. Germline assignment: CDR1 LGHDT and CDR2 YNNKEL (reference sequence). Trimming left V 2 bases short and J 6 bases short, with 8 bases between. The CDR3 region has the DNA TGTGCCAGCAGCCAACCGGGCGGCAATGAGCAGTTCTTC. It is translated as CASSQPGGNEQFF.

The genes are TRBV12-3 or TRBV12-4 and TRBJ2-1; TRBD2 matches 10 bases. This CDR3 spans 21 amino acids. The V gene end was trimmed by 5 bases and the J gene end by 2 bases; junction bases not matched to a gene: 21. The CDR3 reads CASSPRQLTSGSIRPYNEQFF. The CDR3 coding sequence is TGTGCCAGCAGTCCCCGGCAGTTGACTAGCGGGTCGATCCGCCCCTACAATGAGCAGTTCTTC.

The chain employs TRBV6-6 and TRBJ2-7; TRBD2 matches 7 bases. V lost 4 bases and J lost 12; bases outside the gene matches: 12. This CDR3 is 13 amino acids long. Germline loops: CDR1 MNHNY, CDR2 SVGAGI (reference sequence). The CDR3 nucleotides are TGTGCCAGCAGTTCTACCTCGCGGGAGCGGGGGTACTTC. Translated: CASSSTSRERGYF.

The chain has TRBV20-1 and TRBJ2-7; possibly TRBD2 for D (5 bases). Germline CDR1 DFQATT, CDR2 SNEGSKA (reference sequence). Trimming removed 0 bases from V and 3 bases from J, with 18 bases in between. CDR3 size: 16 residues. For the CDR3, the DNA is TGCAGTGCTAGAGATCAGAGGGTTCTAGATCTCTACGAGCAGTACTTC. It specifies CSARDQRVLDLYEQYF.

This chain links TRBV9 with TRBJ2-7; 11 nucleotides line up with TRBD2. Losses at the gene ends were 1 base for V and 5 bases for J; bases not matched to a gene: 8. The CDR3 spans 16 residues. From germline, CDR1 is SGDLS and CDR2 YYNGEE. The CDR3 nucleotides are TGTGCCAGCAGCGTAAGTAGCGGGAGGGGCTTCGACGAGCAGTACTTC. It codes for CASSVSSGRGFDEQYF.

V is TRBV7-3 and J is TRBJ2-1; 13 positions match TRBD2. Trimming at V came to 0 bases and at J to 7 bases, leaving 6 bases not matched to a gene. Germline V lookup: CDR1 SGHTA, CDR2 FQGTGA. The CDR3 contains 17 residues. The CDR3, as DNA: TGTGCCAGCAGCTTAACTCGACTAGCGGGAGGAGGGAATGAGCAGTTCTTC. As protein: CASSLTRLAGGGNEQFF.

The chain joins TRBV29-1 to TRBJ1-1; the D gene is possibly TRBD1 (6 bases). The germline V gene has CDR1 SQVTM and CDR2 ANQGSEA. The CDR3 extends over 14 amino acids. V gave up 3 bases and J gave up 1 base, with 12 bases separating them. The CDR3 nucleotides read TGCAGCGTTGACTCAGACAGGCCGAACACTGAAGCTTTCTTT. It is translated as CSVDSDRPNTEAFF.